This T cell receptor (beta chain) was observed in a study of a mutant IDH1 vaccine in newly diagnosed glioma (dated by TCRdb to 2020 to 2023). For the study in its entirety: Eight vaccinations were administered to patients in weeks 1, 3, 5, 7, 11, 15, 19 and 23, corresponding to visits V03 through V10. In the chemotherapy-containing groups, vaccination started alongside temozolomide cycles, whereas in patients who had radiotherapy alone it started 4-6 weeks after radiotherapy. Of the 25 to 40 treated patients, about 62% were male and about 40% were female, and the mean age was roughly 40 years. Before enrollment, patients had received standard therapy of radiotherapy alone, temozolomide alone, or radiochemotherapy with temozolomide; most received the combination. Six visits were used for peripheral blood collection: V03 (baseline), V05, V07, V10, V12 and V13. For exploratory analyses, longitudinal TCRB deep sequencing was carried out in around 26 treated patients wherever samples were available. General study outcomes and caveats: Selection of PBMC samples for TCRB deep sequencing was based on availability. Changes in the top peripheral T cell clonotypes picked up by TCRB sequencing did not appear to be linked to pseudoprogression. Vaccine-induced immune responses across multiple MHC alleles were detected in 93.3% of patients. The authors stated that sample limitations prevented analyses of patient blood samples from being reproduced.

Libraries were made using the immunoSEQ multiplex PCR assay. Following the manufacturer's protocol, the hsTCRB Kit was used to amplify rearranged TCR beta chain sequences. An Illumina MiSeq was used to sequence the TCRB libraries. The paper's data handling went like this. The kit vendor's proprietary platform handled demultiplexing, trimming and gene mapping. TCRdb mirrors the immuneACCESS table, restricted to in-frame sequences. Some clones are absent from its copies; in checked studies, under half trace to an unresolved V gene, and the reason for the others is unknown. The V and J calls and the clone size are those of that table, but D and trimming were determined from the DNA. The sample table records 30,000 to 40,000 clones; roughly four fifths of these occur just once. The ten largest account for 5.1% of the sample. Concerning this clone: Which antigen it targets is not known. Base qualities are not recorded, but no much larger clone differs from it by a single base.

Measured from the cysteine to the phenylalanine, the CDR3 is 14 residues long. The sequence is cut down to CDR3 DNA, 42 bases in frame from base 1. V gives up 7 bases and J gives up 4 bases, and the segment between their germline ends measures 17 bases. CDR1 and CDR2, looked up from the germline V gene, are MNHNS and SASEGT. This specimen's time point label, interpreted: week 23, last vaccination. Each vaccine dose, consisting of 300 ug of a 20-mer mutant IDH1 peptide in Montanide, was administered subcutaneously with topical imiquimod. Newly diagnosed WHO grade 3 or 4 IDH1-mutant astrocytomas showing loss of nuclear ATRX were present in the donors. The samples were drawn from NOA16, a multicentre, single-arm, open-label phase I trial in Germany that tested a mutant IDH1 peptide vaccine in humans for the first time. The DNeasy Blood and Tissue Kit was used to extract genomic DNA from EDTA blood for TCRB sequencing.

The rearranged chain carries TRBV6-1 and TRBJ2-7, with the D gene possibly TRBD1 or TRBD2, each one fitting 6 bases. The sequence was obtained from a man in his forties with glioma. The sequenced sample was PBMCs, obtained from a glioma patient whose treatment included an IDH1 peptide vaccine. The CDR3 in this case is CASTGGRGRYEQYF. DNA sequence: TGTGCCAGCACCGGGGGCCGAGGGAGGTACGAGCAGTACTTC.